These T cell receptor beta chains were read from a single sample in a study of human T cells and chemical hapten exposure. TCRdb called the RACE reads again in MiXCR, with one record for every CDR3 protein. The sample has roughly 380,000 distinct CDR3 sequences, roughly 6% seen once. The sequencing here drew on whole blood, taken in connection with sensitization to the hapten diphenylcyclopropenone (DPC). The receptors stem from a woman under 30 with alopecia areata. Some clones in this sample may be carry-over from other donors' samples. CDR3s include the opening cysteine and the closing phenylalanine or tryptophan. Fields, in order: V gene, clone size, D gene, J gene, CDR3 DNA, CDR3 protein. A D gene is named only where the DNA matches it firmly. Size values are once, few and many counts, or a class for expanded clones, and some rows have none.

V: TRBV7-2; size: -; D: -; J: TRBJ2-3; DNA: TGTGCCAGCAGCGGAGAGTCTGCCCGAGCGCAGTATTTT; CDR3: CASSGESARAQYF
V: TRBV20-1; size: few; D: -; J: TRBJ2-3; DNA: TGCAGTGCTAGAGATCCGGGAACGCAGTATTTT; CDR3: CSARDPGTQYF
V: TRBV4-2; size: -; D: TRBD1; J: TRBJ1-1; DNA: TGTGCCAGCAGCCAAGTTCATGGGAGACAGGGTCGGTACACTGAAGCTTTCTTT; CDR3: CASSQVHGRQGRYTEAFF
V: TRBV9; size: -; D: TRBD2; J: TRBJ2-1; DNA: TGTGCCAGCACCATGGGACTAGCGGGCAATGAGCAGTTCTTC; CDR3: CASTMGLAGNEQFF
V: TRBV20-1; size: -; D: -; J: TRBJ1-1; DNA: TGCAGTGCTAGAGATGTCAGGGACTGGAGGGGGAACACTGAAGCTTTCTTT; CDR3: CSARDVRDWRGNTEAFF
V: TRBV4-3; size: few; D: -; J: TRBJ1-4; DNA: TGCGCCAGCAGCTTCACAACAGGGTCAGGCTTTGAAAAACTGTTTTTT; CDR3: CASSFTTGSGFEKLFF
V: TRBV7-2; size: -; D: -; J: TRBJ2-4; DNA: TGTGCCAGCAGCTTAGAGAAGAGCGTAAACATTCAGTACTTC; CDR3: CASSLEKSVNIQYF
V: TRBV7-9; size: few; D: -; J: TRBJ1-5; DNA: TGTGCCAGCAGCTTGGCGGGACCGCGCTCGAATCAGCCCCAGCATTTT; CDR3: CASSLAGPRSNQPQHF
V: TRBV7-2; size: many; D: -; J: TRBJ2-7; DNA: TGTGCCAGCAGCTTAACACAGGGAACCTACGAGCAGTACTTC; CDR3: CASSLTQGTYEQYF
V: TRBV27; size: -; D: -; J: TRBJ2-7; DNA: TGTGCCAGCAGTCTGGAGAACGGGGGCTCCTACGAGCAGTACTTC; CDR3: CASSLENGGSYEQYF
V: TRBV27; size: -; D: TRBD2; J: TRBJ2-5; DNA: TGTGCCAGCAGTTTATCGTCTAGCGGCCAAGAGACCCAGTACTTC; CDR3: CASSLSSSGQETQYF
V: TRBV2; size: many; D: -; J: TRBJ1-6; DNA: TGTGCCAGCAAGGGACACGAGAATTCACCCCTCCACTTT; CDR3: CASKGHENSPLHF
V: TRBV7-9; size: many; D: TRBD2; J: TRBJ2-1; DNA: TGTGCCAGCTGTATCGGTAGCGGGGAATACAATGAGCAGTTCTTC; CDR3: CASCIGSGEYNEQFF
V: TRBV6-2/TRBV6-3; size: many; D: TRBD2; J: TRBJ2-1; DNA: TGTGCCAGCAGTTACATCACCTCCGGACTAGCGGGGGGCCGGGGTGAGCAGTTCTTC; CDR3: CASSYITSGLAGGRGEQFF
V: TRBV10-3; size: many; D: TRBD1; J: TRBJ1-4; DNA: TGTGCCATCAGTGAGCAGGGGGCGCCTGAAAAACTGTTTTTT; CDR3: CAISEQGAPEKLFF
V: TRBV6-5; size: -; D: -; J: TRBJ2-1; DNA: TGTGCCAGCAGTTACTCATCCCAGGGTGACTCCTACAATGAGCAGTTCTTC; CDR3: CASSYSSQGDSYNEQFF
V: TRBV29-1; size: few; D: TRBD1; J: TRBJ2-1; DNA: TGCAGCGTTCGGGACAGACCCAGATACAATGAGCAGTTCTTC; CDR3: CSVRDRPRYNEQFF
V: TRBV6-5; size: few; D: -; J: TRBJ2-5; DNA: TGTGCCAGCAGTTCCCTTCAGGGGTCCTTAGAGACCCAGTACTTC; CDR3: CASSSLQGSLETQYF
V: TRBV7-8; size: few; D: -; J: TRBJ2-3; DNA: TGTGCCAGCAGCTCCTTACACTTAAGCACAGATACGCAGTATTTT; CDR3: CASSSLHLSTDTQYF
V: TRBV12-3/TRBV12-4; size: many; D: -; J: TRBJ1-2; DNA: TGTGCCAGCAGTGAGCAGGGGTTAGGCTATGGCTACACCTTC; CDR3: CASSEQGLGYGYTF
V: TRBV20-1; size: many; D: -; J: TRBJ2-6; DNA: TGCAGTGCTACTTCGGGAGACTCTGGGGCCAACGTCCTGACTTTC; CDR3: CSATSGDSGANVLTF
V: TRBV11-2; size: -; D: -; J: TRBJ2-7; DNA: TGTGCCAGCAGCTCCCCCAACCAAGGGGGAAGATACGAGCAGTACTTC; CDR3: CASSSPNQGGRYEQYF
V: TRBV29-1; size: many; D: -; J: TRBJ2-1; DNA: TGCAGCGTTGTCTGGGAGAGTGCGGAGCAGTTCTTC; CDR3: CSVVWESAEQFF
V: TRBV20-1; size: -; D: -; J: TRBJ1-1; DNA: TGCAGTGCTCCGACAGGAATGAACACTGAAGCTTTCTTT; CDR3: CSAPTGMNTEAFF
V: TRBV6-1; size: -; D: TRBD1; J: TRBJ2-5; DNA: TGTGCCAGCAGTGTAACCCCCGGGACAGGGCAAGAGACCCAGTACTTC; CDR3: CASSVTPGTGQETQYF
V: TRBV2; size: -; D: -; J: TRBJ2-3; DNA: TGTGCCAGCAGTACCCCCGTTGAGGCGGTGAGAGAAGATACGCAGTATTTT; CDR3: CASSTPVEAVREDTQYF
V: TRBV2; size: -; D: TRBD1; J: TRBJ1-5; DNA: TGTGCCAGCAGTGAGGGACAGTTCCAGCCCCAGCATTTT; CDR3: CASSEGQFQPQHF
V: TRBV6-5; size: -; D: -; J: TRBJ1-2; DNA: TGTGCCGCACAAAGGACAGTAAACTATGGCTACACCTTC; CDR3: CAAQRTVNYGYTF
V: TRBV4-1; size: many; D: TRBD1; J: TRBJ1-5; DNA: TGCGCCAGCAGCCAAGATGGGTTCCGGCCGGGACAGGGTAGCAATCAGCCCCAGCATTTT; CDR3: CASSQDGFRPGQGSNQPQHF
V: TRBV7-8; size: few; D: -; J: TRBJ1-5; DNA: TGTGCCAGCAGTCCAAATACAGGGTTTCGGAATCAGCCCCAGCATTTT; CDR3: CASSPNTGFRNQPQHF
V: TRBV4-3; size: -; D: -; J: TRBJ2-7; DNA: TGCGCCAGCAGCCAAGATATAGGAGGGGGCGGCTACGAGCAGTACTTC; CDR3: CASSQDIGGGGYEQYF
V: TRBV15; size: -; D: TRBD1; J: TRBJ2-7; DNA: TGTGCCACCAGCAGAGGGACAGGGAGGTTCTACGAGCAGTACTTC; CDR3: CATSRGTGRFYEQYF
V: TRBV6-2/TRBV6-3; size: few; D: -; J: TRBJ1-5; DNA: TGTGCCAGCAGCCGGGGAGTCCAGGGACAGCCCCAGCATTTT; CDR3: CASSRGVQGQPQHF
V: TRBV13; size: many; D: -; J: TRBJ1-2; DNA: TGTGCCAGCAGCTTCTTCCATAAACCTAACTATGGCTACACCTTC; CDR3: CASSFFHKPNYGYTF
V: TRBV15; size: few; D: -; J: TRBJ1-4; DNA: TGTGCCACCAGCAGAGATGGGGGTCCTCCAACGGGAAAACTGTTTTTT; CDR3: CATSRDGGPPTGKLFF
V: TRBV5-1; size: few; D: -; J: TRBJ2-2; DNA: TGCGCCAGCAGCCCCAACAGGGACCTTAACACCGGGGAGCTGTTTTTT; CDR3: CASSPNRDLNTGELFF
V: TRBV28; size: many; D: -; J: TRBJ1-3; DNA: TGTGCCAGCAGTCTACAGGTTTTCTCTGGAAACACCATATATTTT; CDR3: CASSLQVFSGNTIYF
V: TRBV18; size: few; D: -; J: TRBJ2-5; DNA: TGTGCCAGCTCACCACGAACAAGCGTCCAAGAGACCCAGTACTTC; CDR3: CASSPRTSVQETQYF
V: TRBV6-5; size: many; D: -; J: TRBJ1-2; DNA: TGTGCCAGCAGTTACTACAGGGATAACTATGGCTACACCTTC; CDR3: CASSYYRDNYGYTF
V: TRBV6-4; size: -; D: -; J: TRBJ1-2; DNA: TGTGCCAGCAGGGACGACAGGAACTATGGCTACACCTTC; CDR3: CASRDDRNYGYTF
V: TRBV2; size: -; D: TRBD2; J: TRBJ2-7; DNA: TGTGCCAGCAGTGAACTCCCAGCGGGGCGCTCCTACGAGCAGTACTTC; CDR3: CASSELPAGRSYEQYF
V: TRBV6-2/TRBV6-3; size: -; D: TRBD1; J: TRBJ2-3; DNA: TGTGCCAGCAGGACAGGGGGCGAAGATACGCAGTATTTT; CDR3: CASRTGGEDTQYF